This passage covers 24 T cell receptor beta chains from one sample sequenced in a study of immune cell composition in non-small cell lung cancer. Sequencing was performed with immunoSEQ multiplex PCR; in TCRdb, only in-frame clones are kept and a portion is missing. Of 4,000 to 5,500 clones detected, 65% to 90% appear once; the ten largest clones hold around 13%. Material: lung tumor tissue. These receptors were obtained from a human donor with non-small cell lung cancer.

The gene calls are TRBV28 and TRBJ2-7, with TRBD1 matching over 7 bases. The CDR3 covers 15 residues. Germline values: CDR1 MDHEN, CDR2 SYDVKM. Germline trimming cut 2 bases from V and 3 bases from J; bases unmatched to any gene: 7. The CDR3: CASSLGGQWNYEQYF. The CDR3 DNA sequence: TGTGCCAGCAGTTTAGGGGGACAGTGGAACTACGAGCAGTACTTC.

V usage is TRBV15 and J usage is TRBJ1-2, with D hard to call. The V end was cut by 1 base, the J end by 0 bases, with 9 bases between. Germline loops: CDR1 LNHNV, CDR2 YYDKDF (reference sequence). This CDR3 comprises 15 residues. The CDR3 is CATSRGGYPNYGYTF. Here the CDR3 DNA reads TGTGCCACCAGCAGAGGGGGATACCCTAACTATGGCTACACCTTC.

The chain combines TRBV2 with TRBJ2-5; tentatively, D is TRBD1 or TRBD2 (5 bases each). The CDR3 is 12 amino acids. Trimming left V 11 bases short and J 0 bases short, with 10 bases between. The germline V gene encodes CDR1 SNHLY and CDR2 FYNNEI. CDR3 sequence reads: CAGGRNQETQYF. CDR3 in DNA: TGTGCCGGGGGACGGAACCAAGAGACCCAGTACTTC.

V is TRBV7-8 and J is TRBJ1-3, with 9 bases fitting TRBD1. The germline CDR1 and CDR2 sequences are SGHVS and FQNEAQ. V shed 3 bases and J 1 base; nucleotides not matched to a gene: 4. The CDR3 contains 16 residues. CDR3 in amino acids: CASSFGTGSSGNTIYF. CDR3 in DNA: TGTGCCAGCAGCTTCGGGACAGGGAGTTCTGGAAACACCATATATTTT.

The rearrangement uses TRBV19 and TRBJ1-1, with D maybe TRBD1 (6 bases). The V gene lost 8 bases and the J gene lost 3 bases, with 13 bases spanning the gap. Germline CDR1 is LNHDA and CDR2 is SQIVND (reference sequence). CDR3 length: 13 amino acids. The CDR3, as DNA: TGTGCCAGTGTTTTGACAGGATACACTGAAGCTTTCTTT. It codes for CASVLTGYTEAFF.

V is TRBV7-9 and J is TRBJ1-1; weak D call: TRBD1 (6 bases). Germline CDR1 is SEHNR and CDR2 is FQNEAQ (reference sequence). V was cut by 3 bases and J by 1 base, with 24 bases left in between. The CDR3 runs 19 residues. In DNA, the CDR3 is TGTGCCAGCAGCTTTCTAGAGTACGTGAATGGGGGCCCGAACACTGAAGCTTTCTTT. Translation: CASSFLEYVNGGPNTEAFF.

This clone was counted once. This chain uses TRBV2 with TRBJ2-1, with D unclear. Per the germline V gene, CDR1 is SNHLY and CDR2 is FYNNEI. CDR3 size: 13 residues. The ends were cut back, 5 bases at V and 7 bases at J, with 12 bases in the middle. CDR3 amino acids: CASSSLSVNEQFF. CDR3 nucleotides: TGTGCCAGCAGTTCCCTCTCCGTAAATGAGCAGTTCTTC.

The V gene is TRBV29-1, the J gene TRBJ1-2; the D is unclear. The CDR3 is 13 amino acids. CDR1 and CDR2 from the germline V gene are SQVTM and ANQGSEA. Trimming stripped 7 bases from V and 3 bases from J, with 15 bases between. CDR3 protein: CSAPGPWDYGYTF. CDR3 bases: TGCAGCGCCCCCGGGCCGTGGGACTATGGCTACACCTTC. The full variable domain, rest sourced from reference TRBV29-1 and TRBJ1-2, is SAVISQKPSRDICQRGTSLTIQCQVDSQVTMMFWYRQQPGQSLTLIATANQGSEATYESGFVIDKFPISRPNLTFSTLTVSNMSPEDSSIYLCSAPGPWDYGYTFGSGTRLTVV.

CDR3 nucleotide sequence: TGTGCCAGCAGCTTGGGGGTTCGGGGGACAGATACGCAGTATTTT. This encodes CASSLGVRGTDTQYF. This chain joins TRBV5-6 and TRBJ2-3; a weak D match, TRBD2 (6 bases). CDR1 SGHDT and CDR2 YYEEEE come from the germline V gene. This CDR3 spans 15 amino acids. Trimming left V 0 bases short and J 3 bases short, with 11 bases between. The whole variable domain, remainder taken from reference TRBV5-6 and TRBJ2-3, is DAGVTQSPTHLIKTRGQQVTLRCSPKSGHDTVSWYQQALGQGPQFIFQYYEEEERQRGNFPDRFSGHQFPNYSSELNVNALLLGDSALYLCASSLGVRGTDTQYFGPGTRLTVL.

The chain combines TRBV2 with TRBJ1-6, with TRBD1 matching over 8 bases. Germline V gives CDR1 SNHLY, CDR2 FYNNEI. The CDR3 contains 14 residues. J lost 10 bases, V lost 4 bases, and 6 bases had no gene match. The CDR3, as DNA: TGTGCCAGCAGTGCAGGGACAGGTGGCTCACCCCTCCACTTT. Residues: CASSAGTGGSPLHF.

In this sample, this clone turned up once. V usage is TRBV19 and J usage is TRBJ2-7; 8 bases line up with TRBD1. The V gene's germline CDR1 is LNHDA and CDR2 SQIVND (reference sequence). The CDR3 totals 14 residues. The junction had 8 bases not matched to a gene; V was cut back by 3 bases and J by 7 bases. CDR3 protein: CASSMGRGQREQYF. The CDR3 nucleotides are TGTGCCAGTAGTATGGGCAGGGGGCAAAGGGAGCAGTACTTC.

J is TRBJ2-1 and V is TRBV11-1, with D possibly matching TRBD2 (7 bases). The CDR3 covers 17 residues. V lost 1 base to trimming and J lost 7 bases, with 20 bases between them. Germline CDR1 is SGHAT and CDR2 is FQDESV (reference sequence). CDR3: CASSLVGGLRFSNEQFF. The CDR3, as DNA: TGTGCCAGCAGCTTAGTGGGGGGGCTTCGGTTTTCGAATGAGCAGTTCTTC.

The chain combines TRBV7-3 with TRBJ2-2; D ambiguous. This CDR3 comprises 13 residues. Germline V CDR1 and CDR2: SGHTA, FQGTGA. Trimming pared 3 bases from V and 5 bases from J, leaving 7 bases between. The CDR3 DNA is TGTGCCAGCAGCTTCGGCCGGACCGGGGAGCTGTTTTTT. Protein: CASSFGRTGELFF. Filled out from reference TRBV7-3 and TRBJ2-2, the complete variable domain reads GAGVSQTPSNKVTEKGKYVELRCDPISGHTALYWYRQSLGQGPEFLIYFQGTGAADDSGLPNDRFFAVRPEGSVSTLKIQRTERGDSAVYLCASSFGRTGELFFGEGSRLTVL.

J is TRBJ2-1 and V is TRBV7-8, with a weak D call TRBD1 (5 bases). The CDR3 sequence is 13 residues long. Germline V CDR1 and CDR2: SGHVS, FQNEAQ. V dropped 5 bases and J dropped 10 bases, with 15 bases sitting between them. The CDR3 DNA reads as TGTGCCAGCAGCCGACAAGGGGTCAGGGAGCAGTTCTTC. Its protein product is CASSRQGVREQFF.

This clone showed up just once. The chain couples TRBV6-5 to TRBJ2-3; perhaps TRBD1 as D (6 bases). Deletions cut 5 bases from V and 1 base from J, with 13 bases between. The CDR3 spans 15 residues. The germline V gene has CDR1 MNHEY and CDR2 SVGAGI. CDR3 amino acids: CASSLLHRGTDTQYF. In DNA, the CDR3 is TGTGCCAGCAGTCTCCTTCACAGGGGCACAGATACGCAGTATTTT.

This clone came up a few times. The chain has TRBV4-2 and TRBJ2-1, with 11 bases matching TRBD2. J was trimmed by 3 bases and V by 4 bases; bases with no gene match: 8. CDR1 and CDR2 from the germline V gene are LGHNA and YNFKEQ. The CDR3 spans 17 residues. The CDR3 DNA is TGTGCCAGCAGCCCCAGTTTAGCGGGGGGGATCTACAATGAGCAGTTCTTC. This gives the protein CASSPSLAGGIYNEQFF.

The CDR3 nucleotides read TGTGCCAGCAGACGAGTGGGGGTGACAGGGATGAATGGCTACACCTTC. This encodes CASRRVGVTGMNGYTF. This chain links TRBV27 with TRBJ1-2, with 7 bases lining up with TRBD1. CDR3 size: 16 residues. In germline, CDR1 is MNHEY, CDR2 SMNVEV (reference sequence). The V gene end was trimmed by 6 bases and the J gene end by 6 bases; junction bases not matched to a gene: 16.

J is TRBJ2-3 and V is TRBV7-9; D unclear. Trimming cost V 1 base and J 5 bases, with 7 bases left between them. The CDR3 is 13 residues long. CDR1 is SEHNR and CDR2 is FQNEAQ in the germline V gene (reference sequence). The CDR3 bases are TGTGCCAGCAGCTTAGACGGTGGAGATACGCAGTATTTT. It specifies CASSLDGGDTQYF.

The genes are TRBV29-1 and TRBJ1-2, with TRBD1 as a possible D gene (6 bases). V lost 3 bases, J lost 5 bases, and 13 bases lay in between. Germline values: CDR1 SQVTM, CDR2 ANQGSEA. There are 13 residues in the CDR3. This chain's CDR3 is CSVEGGLTYGYTF. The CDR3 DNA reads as TGCAGCGTTGAGGGGGGCCTGACTTATGGCTACACCTTC.

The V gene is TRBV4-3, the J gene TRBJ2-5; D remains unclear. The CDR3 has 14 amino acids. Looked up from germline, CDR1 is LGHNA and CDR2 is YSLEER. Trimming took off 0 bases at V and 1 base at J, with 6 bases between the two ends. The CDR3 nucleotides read TGCGCCAGCAGCCAAGACGTGCTCCAAGAGACCCAGTACTTC. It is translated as CASSQDVLQETQYF.

The CDR3 region is CASNPRSGLAGQETQYF. The CDR3 coding sequence is TGTGCCAGCAACCCTAGATCCGGACTAGCGGGTCAAGAGACCCAGTACTTC. The chain uses TRBV11-2 and TRBJ2-5; 11 bases are shared with TRBD2. The J segment lost 2 bases and the V segment lost 7 bases, leaving 12 bases of the junction unmatched. This CDR3 comprises 17 residues. Germline lookup yields CDR1 SGHAT and CDR2 FQNNGV.

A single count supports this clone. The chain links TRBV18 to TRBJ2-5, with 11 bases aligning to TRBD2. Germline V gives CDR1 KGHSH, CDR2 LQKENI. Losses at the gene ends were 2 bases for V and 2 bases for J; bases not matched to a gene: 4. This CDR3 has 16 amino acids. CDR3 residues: CASSPRLAGPQETQYF. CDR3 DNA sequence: TGTGCCAGCTCACCAAGACTAGCGGGGCCTCAAGAGACCCAGTACTTC.

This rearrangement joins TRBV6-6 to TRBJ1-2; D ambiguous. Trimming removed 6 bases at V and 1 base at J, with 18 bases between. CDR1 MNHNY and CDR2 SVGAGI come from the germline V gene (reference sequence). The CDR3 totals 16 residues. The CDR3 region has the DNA TGTGCCAGCAGCCAACAAGCGGCTGGTGGTAACTATGGCTACACCTTC. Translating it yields CASSQQAAGGNYGYTF.

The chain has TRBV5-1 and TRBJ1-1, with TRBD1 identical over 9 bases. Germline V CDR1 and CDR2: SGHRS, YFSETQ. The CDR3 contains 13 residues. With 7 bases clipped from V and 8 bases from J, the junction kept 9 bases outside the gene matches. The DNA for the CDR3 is TGCGCCAGCGGACCGGAGGGGACAGGGGAAGCTTTCTTT. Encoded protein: CASGPEGTGEAFF.